The 20 T cell receptor beta chains presented below share a single source sample, sequenced in a study of blood T cell repertoires in COVID-19. Measured with immunoSEQ multiplex PCR; TCRdb has only the in-frame clones, and not every one. Counted here are 20,000 to 25,000 clones, about 78% occurring once; the ten biggest clones make up roughly 13%. Input material: peripheral blood. Source of these receptors: a man between 60 and 75 years old with active COVID-19.

This chain joins TRBV3-1 (or the pseudogene TRBV3-2) and TRBJ1-1; 8 bases match TRBD1. Germline V gene sequence: CDR1 LGHDT, CDR2 YNNKEL (reference sequence). There are 14 residues in the CDR3. The V gene end was trimmed by 4 bases and the J gene end by 3 bases; junction bases not matched to a gene: 4. The CDR3 loop reads CASSPRQGYTEAFF. In nucleotides, the CDR3 is TGTGCCAGCAGCCCGAGACAGGGGTACACTGAAGCTTTCTTT.

This chain uses TRBV12-3 or TRBV12-4 with TRBJ2-1, with D maybe TRBD2 (6 bases). The CDR3 contains 12 residues. Trimming stripped 5 bases from V and 8 bases from J, with 10 bases between. The CDR3 reads CASSRTNHEQFF. The CDR3 nucleotides read TGTGCCAGCAGTCGGACTAACCATGAGCAGTTCTTC.

The chain is built from TRBV7-9 and TRBJ2-2, with D perhaps TRBD1 (6 bases). The V end lost 4 bases, the J end lost 1 base, and 13 bases lay between the germline ends. CDR1 and CDR2 from the germline V gene are SEHNR and FQNEAQ (reference sequence). CDR3 length: 16 amino acids. CDR3 coding DNA: TGTGCCAGCAGCTCTTCTGGACAGTTGAACACCGGGGAGCTGTTTTTT. Encoded protein: CASSSSGQLNTGELFF. The whole variable domain, remainder taken from reference TRBV7-9 and TRBJ2-2, is DTGVSQNPRHKITKRGQNVTFRCDPISEHNRLYWYRQTLGQGPEFLTYFQNEAQLEKSRLLSDRFSAERPKGSFSTLEIQRTEQGDSAMYLCASSSSGQLNTGELFFGEGSRLTVL.

CDR3 sequence reads: CASGIAGGNEQFF. CDR3 nucleotide sequence: TGTGCCAGCGGAATAGCGGGGGGCAATGAGCAGTTCTTC. The chain uses TRBV6-4 and TRBJ2-1, with TRBD2 matching 10 bases. The CDR3 is 13 amino acids. The V and J ends lost 8 bases and 6 bases, in that order; junction bases with no gene match: 4. Germline loops: CDR1 MRHNA, CDR2 SNTAGT.

This clone was detected only a few times. V usage is TRBV15 and J usage is TRBJ1-5, with 8 bases matching TRBD1. CDR3 length equals 14 residues. V lost 4 bases, J lost 5 bases, and 4 bases stayed unmatched. Looked up from germline, CDR1 is LNHNV and CDR2 is YYDKDF (reference sequence). The CDR3 spells CATSTTGDYQPQHF. CDR3 bases: TGTGCCACCAGCACGACAGGGGACTATCAGCCCCAGCATTTT.

The DNA of the CDR3 is TGCGCCAGCAGGCCAGGGCTACGGAATTCACCCCTCCACTTT. Its translation is CASRPGLRNSPLHF. The J gene is TRBJ1-6, the V gene TRBV5-1; possibly TRBD1 for D (5 bases). This CDR3 contains 14 residues. The V end lost 5 bases, the J end lost 7 bases, and 13 bases lay between the germline ends. Per germline, CDR1 SGHRS and CDR2 YFSETQ.

In its sample, this clone ranks as medium-sized. V and J are TRBV28 and TRBJ2-7; 9 nucleotides line up with TRBD2. The CDR3 runs to 16 residues. The V gene end was trimmed by 5 bases and the J gene end by 3 bases; junction bases not matched to a gene: 11. CDR1 is MDHEN and CDR2 is SYDVKM in the germline V gene. The DNA for the CDR3 is TGTGCCAGCAGTCCCCTTAGCGGGAGAGTTAGCTACGAGCAGTACTTC. This encodes CASSPLSGRVSYEQYF.

The chain uses TRBV18 and TRBJ1-1; TRBD1 aligns across 9 bases. The junction had 6 bases not matched to a gene; V was cut back by 6 bases and J by 4 bases. In germline, CDR1 is KGHSH, CDR2 LQKENI. This CDR3 comprises 14 residues. The CDR3 sequence is CASSQGQGGTEAFF. Here the CDR3 DNA reads TGTGCCAGCTCTCAGGGACAGGGAGGCACTGAAGCTTTCTTT.

This chain uses TRBV18 with TRBJ2-5, with TRBD2 as a possible D gene (6 bases). Germline V CDR1 and CDR2: KGHSH, LQKENI. The length of the CDR3 is 14 residues. The germline V and J ends were trimmed by 3 bases and 5 bases, with 13 bases remaining between them. The chain's CDR3 is CASSPIGRGETQYF. In DNA, the CDR3 is TGTGCCAGCTCACCGATCGGCCGGGGGGAGACCCAGTACTTC.

The genes are TRBV21-1 and TRBJ2-5; TRBD2, the D gene given by the table, was not confirmed from the DNA. TRBV21-1 constitutes a pseudogene. The CDR3 spans 16 residues. CDR3 in DNA: TGTGCCAGCAGCAAAGGGACTAGCGGGAACCAAGAGACCCAGTACTTC. Encoded protein: CASSKGTSGNQETQYF.

The rearrangement links TRBV9 to TRBJ1-2; 7 bases are shared with TRBD1. The ends lost 0 bases at V and 4 bases at J; junction bases unmatched: 6. Germline assignment: CDR1 SGDLS and CDR2 YYNGEE. This CDR3 has 15 amino acids. CDR3 region: CASSVGEGGVYGYTF. CDR3 DNA sequence: TGTGCCAGCAGCGTAGGGGAAGGGGGCGTCTATGGCTACACCTTC.

The rearrangement links TRBV6-6 to TRBJ1-5; 7 nucleotides align to TRBD1. CDR1 is MNHNY, CDR2 SVGAGI, per germline (reference sequence). Germline trimming cut 0 bases from V and 5 bases from J; bases unmatched to any gene: 7. This CDR3 is built from 16 residues. CDR3 DNA sequence: TGTGCCAGCAGTTACTCAAGAACAGGGGTTTATCAGCCCCAGCATTTT. This codes for CASSYSRTGVYQPQHF.

The chain combines TRBV5-1 with TRBJ2-7, with 9 bases aligning to TRBD2. The CDR3 is made up of 12 amino acids. V lost 4 bases, J lost 12 bases, and 8 bases stayed unmatched. In germline, CDR1 is SGHRS, CDR2 YFSETQ. The DNA for the CDR3 is TGCGCCAGCAGCCCTCTAGCGGGACCTTCGTACTTC. It yields the protein CASSPLAGPSYF. Combining the CDR3 with reference TRBV5-1 and TRBJ2-7 gives the whole variable domain KAGVTQTPRYLIKTRGQQVTLSCSPISGHRSVSWYQQTPGQGLQFLFEYFSETQRNKGNFPGRFSGRQFSNSRSEMNVSTLELGDSALYLCASSPLAGPSYFGPGTRLTVT.

The chain couples TRBV5-1 to TRBJ1-2, with TRBD1 as a possible D gene (6 bases). The CDR3 is 15 residues long. V lost 0 bases and J lost 4, with 13 bases in between. Germline CDR1 and CDR2: SGHRS and YFSETQ. Here the CDR3 DNA reads TGCGCCAGCAGCTTGGGCCCAGACAGGCCCTATGGCTACACCTTC. Encoded protein: CASSLGPDRPYGYTF.

The chain carries TRBV4-2 and TRBJ1-5; D might be TRBD1 (5 bases). The CDR3 spans 15 residues. Between the trimmed V and J ends, which lost 4 bases and 0 bases, there was a span of 10 bases. CDR1 is LGHNA and CDR2 is YNFKEQ in the germline V gene. The DNA for the CDR3 is TGTGCCAGCAGCCCCCAAGGGGCTAGCAATCAGCCCCAGCATTTT. Amino acids: CASSPQGASNQPQHF.

The V call is TRBV5-1, the J call TRBJ2-3; 12 nucleotides match TRBD2. The CDR3 spans 20 residues. With V trimmed by 0 bases and J by 2 bases, 13 bases remained unmatched. CDR1 SGHRS and CDR2 YFSETQ come from the germline V gene. CDR3 sequence (DNA): TGCGCCAGCAGCTTGGCGCCAATAACGACTAGCGGGAGTGTCACAGATACGCAGTATTTT. It translates to CASSLAPITTSGSVTDTQYF.

This clone was observed a few times. The rearrangement links TRBV11-1 to TRBJ1-1; 7 bases are shared with TRBD1. The CDR3 is 14 residues long. CDR1 SGHAT and CDR2 FQDESV come from the germline V gene (reference sequence). Trimming removed 2 bases from V and 8 bases from J; junction bases left unmatched: 8. CDR3 nucleotides: TGTGCCAGCAGCTTAAGACTAGACAGGGCAGAAGCTTTCTTT. This gives the protein CASSLRLDRAEAFF. Looking up the rest from reference TRBV11-1 and TRBJ1-1 gives the full variable domain: EAEVAQSPRYKITEKSQAVAFWCDPISGHATLYWYRQILGQGPELLVQFQDESVVDDSQLPKDRFSAERLKGVDSTLKIQPAELGDSAMYLCASSLRLDRAEAFFGQGTRLTVV.

The gene calls are TRBV7-9 and TRBJ2-7, with 10 bases that match TRBD1. CDR3 length: 16 amino acids. Germline V gene lookup returns CDR1 SEHNR and CDR2 FQNEAQ (reference sequence). The J segment lost 6 bases and the V segment lost 5 bases, leaving 13 bases of the junction unmatched. The CDR3 nucleotides are TGTGCCAGCAGCCTAGGACCAGGTGGGACAGGGGCCGAGCAGTACTTC. It is translated as CASSLGPGGTGAEQYF.

The V gene is TRBV2, the J gene TRBJ2-3; perhaps TRBD1 as D (5 bases). The CDR3 consists of 14 residues. Germline V gives CDR1 SNHLY, CDR2 FYNNEI. Deletions cut 9 bases from V and 1 base from J, with 14 bases between. CDR3 nucleotides: TGTGCCAGAGAAGGGGTAGGAGGCACAGATACGCAGTATTTT. It yields the protein CAREGVGGTDTQYF.

This chain uses TRBV19 with TRBJ2-1; 9 positions agree with TRBD2. This CDR3 region has 13 residues. V lost 5 bases and J lost 5; bases outside the gene matches: 1. Germline V CDR1 and CDR2: LNHDA, SQIVND (reference sequence). The CDR3 DNA sequence: TGTGCCAGTAGTTGGACTAGCGACAATGAGCAGTTCTTC. Translating gives CASSWTSDNEQFF.